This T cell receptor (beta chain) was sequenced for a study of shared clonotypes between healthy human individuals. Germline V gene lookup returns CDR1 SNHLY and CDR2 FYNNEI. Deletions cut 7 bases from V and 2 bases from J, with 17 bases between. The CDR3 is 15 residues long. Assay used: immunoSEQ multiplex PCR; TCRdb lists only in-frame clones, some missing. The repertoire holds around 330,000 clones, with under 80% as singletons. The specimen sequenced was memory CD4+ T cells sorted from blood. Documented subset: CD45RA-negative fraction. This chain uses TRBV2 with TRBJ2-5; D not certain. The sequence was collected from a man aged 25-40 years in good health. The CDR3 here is CASNPTRSFQETQYF. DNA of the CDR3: TGTGCCAGCAATCCGACAAGGTCGTTTCAAGAGACCCAGTACTTC.